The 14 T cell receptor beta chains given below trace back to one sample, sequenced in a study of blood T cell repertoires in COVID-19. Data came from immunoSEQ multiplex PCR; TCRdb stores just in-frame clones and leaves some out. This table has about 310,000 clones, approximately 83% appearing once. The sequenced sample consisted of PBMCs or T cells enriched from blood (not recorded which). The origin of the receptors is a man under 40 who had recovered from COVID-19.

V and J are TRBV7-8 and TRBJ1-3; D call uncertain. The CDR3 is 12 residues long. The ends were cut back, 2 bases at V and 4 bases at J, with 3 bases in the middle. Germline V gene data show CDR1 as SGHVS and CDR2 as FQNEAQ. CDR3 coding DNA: TGTGCCAGCAGCTTACAGGGAAACACCATATATTTT. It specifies CASSLQGNTIYF. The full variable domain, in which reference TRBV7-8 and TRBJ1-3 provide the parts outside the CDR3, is GAGVSQSPRYKVAKRGQDVALRCDPISGHVSLFWYQQALGQGPEFLTYFQNEAQLDKSGLPSDRFFAERPEGSVSTLKIQRTQQEDSAVYLCASSLQGNTIYFGEGSWLTVV.

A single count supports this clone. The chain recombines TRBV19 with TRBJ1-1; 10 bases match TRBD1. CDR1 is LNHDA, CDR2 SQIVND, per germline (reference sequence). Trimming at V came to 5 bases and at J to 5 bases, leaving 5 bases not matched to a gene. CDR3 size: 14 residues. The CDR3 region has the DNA TGTGCCAGTAGTCCCCGGGACAGGGGTACTGAAGCTTTCTTT. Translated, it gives CASSPRDRGTEAFF.

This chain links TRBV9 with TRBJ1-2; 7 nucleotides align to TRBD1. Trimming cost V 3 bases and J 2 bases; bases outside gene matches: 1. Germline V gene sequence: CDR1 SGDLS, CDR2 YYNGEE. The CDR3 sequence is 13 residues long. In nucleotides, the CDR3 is TGTGCCAGCAGCGAGGGACAGAACTATGGCTACACCTTC. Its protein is CASSEGQNYGYTF. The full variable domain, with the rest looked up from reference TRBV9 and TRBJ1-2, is DSGVTQTPKHLITATGQRVTLRCSPRSGDLSVYWYQQSLDQGLQFLIQYYNGEERAKGNILERFSAQQFPDLHSELNLSSLELGDSALYFCASSEGQNYGYTFGSGTRLTVV.

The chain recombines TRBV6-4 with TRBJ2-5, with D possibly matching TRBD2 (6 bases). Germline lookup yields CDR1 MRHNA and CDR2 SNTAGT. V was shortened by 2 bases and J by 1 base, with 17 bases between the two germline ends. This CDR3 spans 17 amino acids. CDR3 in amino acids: CASSDHRTRGSQETQYF. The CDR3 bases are TGTGCCAGCAGTGACCATCGGACGCGGGGTTCCCAAGAGACCCAGTACTTC.

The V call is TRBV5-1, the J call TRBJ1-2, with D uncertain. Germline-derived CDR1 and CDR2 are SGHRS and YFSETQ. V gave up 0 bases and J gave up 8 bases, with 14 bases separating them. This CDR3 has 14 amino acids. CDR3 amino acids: CASSLASGVGGYTF. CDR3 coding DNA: TGCGCCAGCAGCTTGGCTTCCGGGGTTGGCGGCTACACCTTC.

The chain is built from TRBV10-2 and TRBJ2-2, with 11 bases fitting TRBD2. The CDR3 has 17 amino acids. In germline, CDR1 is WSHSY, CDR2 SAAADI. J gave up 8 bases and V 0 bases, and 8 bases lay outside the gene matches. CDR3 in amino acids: CASSESGTSGPSGELFF. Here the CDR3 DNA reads TGCGCCAGCAGTGAGTCAGGGACTAGCGGCCCCTCTGGGGAGCTGTTTTTT.

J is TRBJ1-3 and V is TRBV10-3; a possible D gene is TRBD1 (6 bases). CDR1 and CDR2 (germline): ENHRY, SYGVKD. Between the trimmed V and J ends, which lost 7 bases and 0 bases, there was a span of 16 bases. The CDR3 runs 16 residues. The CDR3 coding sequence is TGTGCCATCATGGCCCCGGGACAAAACTCTGGAAACACCATATATTTT. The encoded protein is CAIMAPGQNSGNTIYF.

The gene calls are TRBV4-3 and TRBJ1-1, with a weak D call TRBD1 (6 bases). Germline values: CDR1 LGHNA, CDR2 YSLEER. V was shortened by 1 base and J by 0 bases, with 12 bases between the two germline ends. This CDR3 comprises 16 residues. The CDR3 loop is CASSQAKGVLNTEAFF. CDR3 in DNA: TGCGCCAGCAGCCAAGCGAAGGGGGTCCTGAACACTGAAGCTTTCTTT.

CDR3 in amino acids: CASSQGVYQPQHF. In nucleotides, the CDR3 is TGTGCCAGCTCACAGGGGGTATATCAGCCCCAGCATTTT. V is TRBV18 and J is TRBJ1-5; tentatively, D is TRBD1 (6 bases). The V gene lost 4 bases and the J gene lost 5 bases, with 9 bases spanning the gap. The germline gives CDR1 KGHSH, CDR2 LQKENI. This CDR3 region has 13 residues. Looking up the rest from reference TRBV18 and TRBJ1-5 gives the full variable domain: NAGVMQNPRHLVRRRGQEARLRCSPMKGHSHVYWYRQLPEEGLKFMVYLQKENIIDESGMPKERFSAEFPKEGPSILRIQQVVRGDSAAYFCASSQGVYQPQHFGDGTRLSIL.

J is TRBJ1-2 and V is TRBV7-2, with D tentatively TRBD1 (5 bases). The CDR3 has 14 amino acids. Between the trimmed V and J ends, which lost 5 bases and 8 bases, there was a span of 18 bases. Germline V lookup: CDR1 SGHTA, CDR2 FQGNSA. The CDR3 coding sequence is TGTGCCAGCAGCCTAGGTAGGACATCTGACGGCTACACCTTC. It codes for CASSLGRTSDGYTF.

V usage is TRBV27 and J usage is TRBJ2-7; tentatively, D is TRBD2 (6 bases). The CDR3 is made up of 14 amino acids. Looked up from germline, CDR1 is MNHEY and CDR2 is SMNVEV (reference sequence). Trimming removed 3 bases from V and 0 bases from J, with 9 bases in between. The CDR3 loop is CASSFFGGSYEQYF. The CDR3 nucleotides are TGTGCCAGCAGTTTTTTCGGGGGCTCCTACGAGCAGTACTTC.

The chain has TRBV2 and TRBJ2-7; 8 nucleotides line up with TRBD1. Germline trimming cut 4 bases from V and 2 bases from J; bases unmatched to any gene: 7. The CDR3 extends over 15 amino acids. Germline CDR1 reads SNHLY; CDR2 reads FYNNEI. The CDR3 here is CASSADRGGPYEQYF. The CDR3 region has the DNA TGTGCCAGCAGTGCCGACAGGGGAGGACCCTACGAGCAGTACTTC. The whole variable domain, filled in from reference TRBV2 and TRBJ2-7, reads EPEVTQTPSHQVTQMGQEVILRCVPISNHLYFYWYRQILGQKVEFLVSFYNNEISEKSEIFDDQFSVERPDGSNFTLKIRSTKLEDSAMYFCASSADRGGPYEQYFGPGTRLTVT.

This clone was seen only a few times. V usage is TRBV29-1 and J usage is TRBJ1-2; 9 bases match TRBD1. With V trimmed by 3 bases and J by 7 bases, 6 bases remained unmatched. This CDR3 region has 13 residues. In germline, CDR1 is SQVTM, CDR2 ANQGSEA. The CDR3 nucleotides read TGCAGCGTTGAGAGAGGGACAGGGATTGGCTACACCTTC. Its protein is CSVERGTGIGYTF.

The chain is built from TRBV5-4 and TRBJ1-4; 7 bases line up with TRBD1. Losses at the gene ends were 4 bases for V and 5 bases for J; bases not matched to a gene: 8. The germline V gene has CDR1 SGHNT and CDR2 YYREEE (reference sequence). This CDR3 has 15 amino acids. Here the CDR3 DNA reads TGTGCCAGCAGCGCCCGGGACAGCGAAAATGAAAAACTGTTTTTT. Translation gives CASSARDSENEKLFF.